These 6 T cell receptor beta chains originate from one sample sequenced in a study of blood T cells in healthy people across ages. Combining a sample-barcoded 5' primer with a J-beta primer mix, a second PCR ran for about 7 to 12 cycles. TCRdb itself ran the 5' RACE reads through MiXCR, one entry per CDR3 protein. The sample has roughly 1.6 million distinct CDR3 sequences; around 36% are singletons. Source material: blood. Every receptor here comes from a woman aged 25 to 45 in good health.

This clonotype was observed a handful of times. V is TRBV27 and J is TRBJ2-3; D is possibly TRBD1 or TRBD2 (5 bases each). Germline V gene sequence: CDR1 MNHEY, CDR2 SMNVEV (reference sequence). With 4 bases removed from V and 4 bases from J, the gap between germline ends came to 15 bases. This CDR3 has 15 amino acids. CDR3: CASSSGALTSDTQYF. The CDR3 DNA reads as TGTGCCAGCAGTTCCGGGGCCCTGACTTCAGATACGCAGTATTTT.

The chain carries TRBV20-1 and TRBJ2-6, with TRBD1 matching over 9 bases. CDR1 is DFQATT and CDR2 is SNEGSKA in the germline V gene (reference sequence). The trim removed 5 bases at V and 0 bases at J, leaving 8 bases unmatched. The CDR3 sequence is 17 residues long. Written as DNA, the CDR3 is TGCAGTGCTGCGGGACAGGGCGATTTCTCTGGGGCCAACGTCCTGACTTTC. As protein: CSAAGQGDFSGANVLTF.

As for this clonotype: One end of the junction is discordant with germline, which a read error may explain. The chain recombines TRBV7-6 with TRBJ2-7, with TRBD1 as a possible D gene (6 bases). This CDR3 spans 13 amino acids. Germline lookup yields CDR1 SGHVS and CDR2 FNYEAQ. The CDR3 region has the DNA TGTGCCAGCAGCTTGGGGGCTCGGGACGAGCGGTACTTC. This codes for CASSLGARDERYF.

The rearrangement links TRBV20-1 to TRBJ2-3; perhaps TRBD1 as D (6 bases). This CDR3 is 16 amino acids long. The ends were cut back, 3 bases at V and 2 bases at J, with 18 bases in the middle. Germline assignment: CDR1 DFQATT and CDR2 SNEGSKA (reference sequence). The CDR3 is CSASHLGTRPTDTQYF. DNA of the CDR3: TGCAGTGCTAGTCATCTCGGGACAAGACCCACAGATACGCAGTATTTT.

This sequence joins TRBV9 and TRBJ2-7, with 9 bases aligning to TRBD2. The CDR3 runs to 18 residues. V gave up 0 bases and J gave up 0 bases; unmatched junction bases: 10. Germline V gene data show CDR1 as SGDLS and CDR2 as YYNGEE. The CDR3 region has the DNA TGTGCCAGCAGCGTAGCGAGTAGCGGGAGCCAAAGCTCCTACGAGCAGTACTTC. Its translation is CASSVASSGSQSSYEQYF.

This clonotype turned up a few times. This chain joins TRBV7-2 and TRBJ2-5; D is perhaps TRBD1 (6 bases). In germline, CDR1 is SGHTA, CDR2 FQGNSA. The CDR3 covers 15 residues. Trimming removed 2 bases at V and 1 base at J, with 11 bases between. CDR3 protein: CASSLFRGPQETQYF. In DNA form, the CDR3 reads TGTGCCAGCAGCTTATTCAGGGGTCCCCAAGAGACCCAGTACTTC.